A single sample gave rise to the 12 T cell receptor beta chains below, sequenced in a study of blood T cell repertoires in COVID-19. Profiled with immunoSEQ multiplex PCR; TCRdb holds only in-frame clones, not every one. The top ten hold approximately 2.1% of the sample, which has about 220,000 clones, 70% to 90% seen once. The sequencing sample was made of peripheral blood. The receptor source for this set is a man in his thirties or forties who had recovered from COVID-19.

The V gene is TRBV5-1, the J gene TRBJ2-3, with D hard to call. The V and J ends lost 0 bases and 0 bases respectively, with 11 bases between them. The CDR3 covers 16 residues. Germline V CDR1 and CDR2: SGHRS, YFSETQ. The CDR3 DNA reads as TGCGCCAGCAGCTTGGAGGCAGGTCTGAGCACAGATACGCAGTATTTT. It codes for CASSLEAGLSTDTQYF.

In this sample, this clone turned up once. One end of the junction is discordant with germline, which a read error may explain. This chain uses TRBV6-6 with TRBJ2-1; D is perhaps TRBD2 (5 bases). Germline loops: CDR1 MNHNY, CDR2 SVGAGI (reference sequence). This CDR3 has 14 amino acids. This CDR3 reads CASSDSTSRAEQFF. In DNA form, the CDR3 reads TGTGCCAGCAGTGACTCCACCTCGAGGGCTGAGCAGTTCTTC.

V and J are TRBV11-2 and TRBJ2-7, with no clear D. This CDR3 contains 12 residues. In germline, CDR1 is SGHAT, CDR2 FQNNGV. The V end lost 4 bases, the J end lost 6 bases, and 10 bases lay between the germline ends. In DNA, the CDR3 is TGTGCCAGCAGCTCTCCCCTCGGCGAGCAGTACTTC. Its translation is CASSSPLGEQYF.

The gene calls are TRBV19 and TRBJ1-4; TRBD1 agrees at 8 bases. J gave up 8 bases and V 3 bases, and 8 bases lay outside the gene matches. The CDR3 length is 15 residues. The germline V gene has CDR1 LNHDA and CDR2 SQIVND (reference sequence). The CDR3 protein is CASSIETGVWEKLFF. Here the CDR3 DNA reads TGTGCCAGTAGTATCGAGACAGGGGTTTGGGAAAAACTGTTTTTT. Complete variable domain (other parts from reference TRBV19 and TRBJ1-4): DGGITQSPKYLFRKEGQNVTLSCEQNLNHDAMYWYRQDPGQGLRLIYYSQIVNDFQKGDIAEGYSVSREKKESFPLTVTSAQKNPTAFYLCASSIETGVWEKLFFGSGTQLSVL.

V gene TRBV7-9 combines with J gene TRBJ1-1, with D possibly TRBD1 on 6 matching bases. Trimming cost V 3 bases and J 7 bases, with 21 bases left between them. The germline V gene encodes CDR1 SEHNR and CDR2 FQNEAQ (reference sequence). The CDR3 length is 16 residues. The CDR3 protein is CASSFGSGGAQGEAFF. Written as DNA, the CDR3 is TGTGCCAGCAGCTTCGGATCCGGGGGGGCACAGGGTGAAGCTTTCTTT.

The DNA of the CDR3 is TGTGCCAGCAGCTTCAGGGGTTCGACTGAAGCTTTCTTT. Its translation is CASSFRGSTEAFF. V and J are TRBV5-8 and TRBJ1-1; TRBD1 might be the D (6 bases). V dropped 2 bases and J dropped 5 bases, with 10 bases sitting between them. Germline V gene data show CDR1 as SGHTS and CDR2 as YDEGEE. This CDR3 is 13 amino acids long. Together with reference TRBV5-8 and TRBJ1-1, the CDR3 gives the full variable domain: EAGVTQSPTHLIKTRGQQATLRCSPISGHTSVYWYQQALGLGLQFLLWYDEGEERNRGNFPPRFSGRQFPNYSSELNVNALELEDSALYLCASSFRGSTEAFFGQGTRLTVV.

This chain uses TRBV2 with TRBJ2-7; maybe TRBD1 (6 bases). Trimming removed 7 bases at V and 3 bases at J, with 16 bases between. Germline-derived CDR1 and CDR2 are SNHLY and FYNNEI. The CDR3 extends over 14 amino acids. The CDR3 region is CASIGGLARYEQYF. CDR3 nucleotides: TGTGCCAGCATAGGGGGTCTAGCCCGCTACGAGCAGTACTTC. Drawing the rest from reference TRBV2 and TRBJ2-7, the complete variable domain is EPEVTQTPSHQVTQMGQEVILRCVPISNHLYFYWYRQILGQKVEFLVSFYNNEISEKSEIFDDQFSVERPDGSNFTLKIRSTKLEDSAMYFCASIGGLARYEQYFGPGTRLTVT.

CDR3 loop: CASSPNRGDNSPLHF. The CDR3 DNA sequence: TGTGCCAGCAGTCCTAACAGGGGTGATAATTCACCCCTCCACTTT. The chain is built from TRBV27 and TRBJ1-6, with 7 bases matching TRBD1. Trimming removed 5 bases from V and 5 bases from J; junction bases left unmatched: 6. From germline, CDR1 is MNHEY and CDR2 SMNVEV (reference sequence). The CDR3 has 15 amino acids.

The chain carries TRBV2 and TRBJ2-5; TRBD2 matches 9 bases. This CDR3 spans 14 amino acids. Germline values: CDR1 SNHLY, CDR2 FYNNEI. The CDR3 coding sequence is TGTGCAATCCAAGGCGGGGGGGTCCAAGAGACCCAGTACTTC. It is translated as CAIQGGGVQETQYF.

V usage is TRBV6-1 and J usage is TRBJ1-2; D may be TRBD1 (6 bases). V was pared by 2 bases and J by 8 bases, with 9 bases between. This CDR3 is built from 12 residues. Germline V gene lookup returns CDR1 MNHNS and CDR2 SASEGT. The CDR3: CASSELQGGYTF. The CDR3, as DNA: TGTGCCAGCAGTGAATTACAGGGCGGCTACACCTTC.

The chain employs TRBV5-1 and TRBJ1-1; D is unresolved. This CDR3 has 15 residues. Trimming removed 0 bases from V and 0 bases from J, with 9 bases in between. Germline V gene lookup returns CDR1 SGHRS and CDR2 YFSETQ. The CDR3 reads CASSLDLGMNTEAFF. In DNA, the CDR3 is TGCGCCAGCAGCTTGGACCTCGGTATGAACACTGAAGCTTTCTTT.

V gene TRBV12-3 or TRBV12-4 combines with J gene TRBJ1-2; TRBD1 matches at 8 bases. V lost 7 bases, J lost 3 bases, and 4 bases stayed unmatched. This CDR3 is built from 13 residues. The chain's CDR3 is CASTTGGDYGYTF. In DNA form, the CDR3 reads TGTGCCAGCACCACAGGGGGGGACTATGGCTACACCTTC.